This T cell receptor beta chain was sequenced during a study of shared clonotypes between healthy human individuals. Clones were read by immunoSEQ multiplex PCR, and TCRdb kept only the in-frame ones, dropping some. The sample comprises some 1,900,000 clones, about 95% of which are singletons, and 1.2% rests with the top ten. Naivety among CD8 cells was defined by CD45RO negativity and positive CCR7 selection, thereby excluding terminally differentiated effector memory CD45RA+ cells. The sample consisted of naive CD8+ T cells sorted from blood. The receptor's source is a man between 18 and 35 years old in good health.

Here the CDR3 DNA reads TGTGCCAGCAGCAACCTTCCGGGACAGGGGGCAGAGACCCAGTACTTC. Translating it yields CASSNLPGQGAETQYF. V gene TRBV9 combines with J gene TRBJ2-5, with 12 bases lining up with TRBD1. The J segment lost 4 bases and the V segment lost 4 bases, leaving 8 bases of the junction unmatched. Germline V gene sequence: CDR1 SGDLS, CDR2 YYNGEE. The CDR3 is 16 amino acids.